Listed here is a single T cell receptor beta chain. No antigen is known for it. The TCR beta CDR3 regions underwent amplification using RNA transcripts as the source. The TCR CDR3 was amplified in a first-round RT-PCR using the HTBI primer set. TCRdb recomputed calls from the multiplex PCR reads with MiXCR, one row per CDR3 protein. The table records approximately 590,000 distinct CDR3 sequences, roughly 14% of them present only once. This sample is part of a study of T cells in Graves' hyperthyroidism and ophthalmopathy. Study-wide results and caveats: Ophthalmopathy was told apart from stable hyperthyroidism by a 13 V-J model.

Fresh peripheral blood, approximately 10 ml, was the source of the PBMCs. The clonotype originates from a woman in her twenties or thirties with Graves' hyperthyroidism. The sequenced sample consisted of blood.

This CDR3 is CASSLNSGRGVETQYF. The CDR3 DNA follows: TGTGCCAGCAGCCTAAATAGCGGTCGAGGCGTAGAGACCCAGTACTTC. The chain links TRBV7-9 to TRBJ2-5; D perhaps matches TRBD2 (6 bases). The CDR3 contains 16 residues. V lost 5 bases to trimming and J lost 4 bases, with 20 bases between them. Germline values: CDR1 SEHNR, CDR2 FQNEAQ (reference sequence).